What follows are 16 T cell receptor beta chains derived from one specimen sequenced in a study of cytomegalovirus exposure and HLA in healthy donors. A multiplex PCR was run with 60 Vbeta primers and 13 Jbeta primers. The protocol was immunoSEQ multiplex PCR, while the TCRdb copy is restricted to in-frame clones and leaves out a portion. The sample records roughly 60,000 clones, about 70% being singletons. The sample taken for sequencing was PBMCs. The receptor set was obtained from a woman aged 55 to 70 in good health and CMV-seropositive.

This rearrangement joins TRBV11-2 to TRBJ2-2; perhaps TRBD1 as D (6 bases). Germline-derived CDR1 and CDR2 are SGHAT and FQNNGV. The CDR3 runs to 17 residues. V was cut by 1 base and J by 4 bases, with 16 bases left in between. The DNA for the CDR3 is TGTGCCAGCAGCTTAGCCCCCAGGGGTTTTGTCACCGGGGAGCTGTTTTTT. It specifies CASSLAPRGFVTGELFF.

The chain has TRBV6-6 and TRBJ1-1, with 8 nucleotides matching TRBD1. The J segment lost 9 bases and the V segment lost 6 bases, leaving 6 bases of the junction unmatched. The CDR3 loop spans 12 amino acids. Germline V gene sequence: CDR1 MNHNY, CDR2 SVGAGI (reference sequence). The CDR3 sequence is CASRPGGNKAFF. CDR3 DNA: TGTGCCAGCAGGCCAGGGGGCAACAAAGCTTTCTTT.

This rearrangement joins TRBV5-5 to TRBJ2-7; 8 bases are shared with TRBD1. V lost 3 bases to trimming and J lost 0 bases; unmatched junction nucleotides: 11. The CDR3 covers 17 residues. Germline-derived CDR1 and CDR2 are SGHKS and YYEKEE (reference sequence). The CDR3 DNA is TGTGCCAGCAGCTCGACGCCCCGGGACAGGAGCTCCTACGAGCAGTACTTC. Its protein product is CASSSTPRDRSSYEQYF.

The CDR3 reads CASSTGLFDYNEQFF. CDR3 bases: TGCGCCAGCAGCACCGGACTATTCGACTACAATGAGCAGTTCTTC. The J gene is TRBJ2-1, the V gene TRBV5-1; TRBD2 is a possible D gene (6 bases). V was shortened by 4 bases and J by 3 bases, with 14 bases between the two germline ends. The length of the CDR3 is 15 residues. CDR1 and CDR2 (germline): SGHRS, YFSETQ.

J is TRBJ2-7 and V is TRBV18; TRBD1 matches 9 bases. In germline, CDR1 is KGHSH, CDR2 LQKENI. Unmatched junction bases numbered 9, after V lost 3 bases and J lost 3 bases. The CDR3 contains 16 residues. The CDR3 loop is CASSPAVGTGSYEQYF. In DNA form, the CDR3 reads TGTGCCAGCTCACCCGCAGTTGGGACAGGGAGCTACGAGCAGTACTTC.

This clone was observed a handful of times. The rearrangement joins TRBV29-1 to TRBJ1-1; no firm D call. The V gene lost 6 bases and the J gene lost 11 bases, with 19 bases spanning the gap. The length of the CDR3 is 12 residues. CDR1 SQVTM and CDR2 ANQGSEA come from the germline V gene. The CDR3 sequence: CSVPGLGGGAFF. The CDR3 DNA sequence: TGCAGCGTCCCCGGTCTTGGAGGCGGGGCTTTCTTT.

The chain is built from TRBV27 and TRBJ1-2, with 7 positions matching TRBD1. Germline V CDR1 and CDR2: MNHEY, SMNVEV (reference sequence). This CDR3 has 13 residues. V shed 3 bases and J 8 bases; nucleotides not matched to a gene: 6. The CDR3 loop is CASSLTGSSGYTF. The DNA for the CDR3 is TGTGCCAGCAGTTTGACAGGGTCTAGCGGCTACACCTTC.

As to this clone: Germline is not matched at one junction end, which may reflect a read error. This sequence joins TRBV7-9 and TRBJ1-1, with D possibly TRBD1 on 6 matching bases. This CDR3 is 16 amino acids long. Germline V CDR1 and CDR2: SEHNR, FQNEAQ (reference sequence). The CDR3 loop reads CSSSSSSGTTNTEAFF. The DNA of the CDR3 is TGTTCCAGCAGCTCCTCAAGCGGGACAACGAACACTGAAGCTTTCTTT.

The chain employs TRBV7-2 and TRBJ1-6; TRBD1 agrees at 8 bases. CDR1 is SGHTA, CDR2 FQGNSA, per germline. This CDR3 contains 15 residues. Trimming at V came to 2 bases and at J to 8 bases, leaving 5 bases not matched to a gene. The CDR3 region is CASSLNRGGYSPLHF. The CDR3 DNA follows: TGTGCCAGCAGCTTAAACAGGGGGGGTTATTCACCCCTCCACTTT.

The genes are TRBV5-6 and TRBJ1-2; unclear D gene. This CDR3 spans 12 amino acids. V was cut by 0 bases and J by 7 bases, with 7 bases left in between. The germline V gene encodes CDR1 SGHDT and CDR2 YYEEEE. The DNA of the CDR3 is TGTGCCAGCAGCTTGGTCGGTAGTGGCTACACCTTC. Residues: CASSLVGSGYTF.

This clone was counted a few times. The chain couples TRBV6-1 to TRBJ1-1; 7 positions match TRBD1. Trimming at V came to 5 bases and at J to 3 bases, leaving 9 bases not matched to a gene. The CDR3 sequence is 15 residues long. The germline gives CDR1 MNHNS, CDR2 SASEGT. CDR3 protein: CASSSTGRLDTEAFF. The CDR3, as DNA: TGTGCCAGCAGTTCGACAGGGCGGCTGGACACTGAAGCTTTCTTT.

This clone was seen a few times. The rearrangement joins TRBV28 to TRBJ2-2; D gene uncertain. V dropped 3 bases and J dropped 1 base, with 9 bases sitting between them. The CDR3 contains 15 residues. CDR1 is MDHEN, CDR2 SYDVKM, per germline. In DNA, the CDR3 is TGTGCCAGCAGTTTTGGCAGGCTGAACACCGGGGAGCTGTTTTTT. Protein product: CASSFGRLNTGELFF.

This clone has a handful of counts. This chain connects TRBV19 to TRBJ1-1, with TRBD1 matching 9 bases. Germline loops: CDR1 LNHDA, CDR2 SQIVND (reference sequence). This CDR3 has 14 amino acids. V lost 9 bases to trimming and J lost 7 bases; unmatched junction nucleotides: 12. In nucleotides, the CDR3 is TGTGCCAGCAATATGGGGGGGACAGGGAGTGAAGCTTTCTTT. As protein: CASNMGGTGSEAFF.

The CDR3 sequence: CASSRHPTEPGNTIYF. The CDR3 DNA is TGTGCCAGCAGCCGACACCCAACGGAACCTGGAAACACCATATATTTT. V gene TRBV11-2 combines with J gene TRBJ1-3; no clear D gene. In germline, CDR1 is SGHAT, CDR2 FQNNGV. The CDR3 consists of 16 residues. V was pared by 5 bases and J by 2 bases, with 16 bases between.

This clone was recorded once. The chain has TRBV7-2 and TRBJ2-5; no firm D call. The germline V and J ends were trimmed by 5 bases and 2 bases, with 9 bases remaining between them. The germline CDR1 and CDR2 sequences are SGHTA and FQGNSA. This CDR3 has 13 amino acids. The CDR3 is CASSREVQETQYF. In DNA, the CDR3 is TGTGCCAGCAGCCGAGAGGTACAAGAGACCCAGTACTTC.

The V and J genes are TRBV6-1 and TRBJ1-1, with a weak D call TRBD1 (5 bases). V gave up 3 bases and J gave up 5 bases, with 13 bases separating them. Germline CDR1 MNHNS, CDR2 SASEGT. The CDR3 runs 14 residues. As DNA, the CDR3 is TGTGCCAGCAGTGATGGGACCGGGGGGACTGAAGCTTTCTTT. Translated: CASSDGTGGTEAFF.